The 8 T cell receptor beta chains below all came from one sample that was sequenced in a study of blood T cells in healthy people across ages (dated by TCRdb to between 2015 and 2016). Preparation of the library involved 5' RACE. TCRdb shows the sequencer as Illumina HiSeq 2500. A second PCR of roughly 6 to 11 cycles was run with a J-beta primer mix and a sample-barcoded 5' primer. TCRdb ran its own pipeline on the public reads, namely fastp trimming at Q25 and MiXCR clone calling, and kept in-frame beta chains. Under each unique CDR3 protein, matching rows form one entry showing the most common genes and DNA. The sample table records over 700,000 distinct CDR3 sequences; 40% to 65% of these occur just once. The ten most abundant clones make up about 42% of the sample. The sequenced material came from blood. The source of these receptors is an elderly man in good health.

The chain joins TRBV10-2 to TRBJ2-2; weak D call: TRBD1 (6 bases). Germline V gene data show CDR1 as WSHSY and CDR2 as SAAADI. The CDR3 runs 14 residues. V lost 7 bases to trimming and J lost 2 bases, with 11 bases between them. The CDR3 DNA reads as TGCGCCAGCACAAACAGGGTCAACACCGGGGAGCTGTTTTTT. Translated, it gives CASTNRVNTGELFF.

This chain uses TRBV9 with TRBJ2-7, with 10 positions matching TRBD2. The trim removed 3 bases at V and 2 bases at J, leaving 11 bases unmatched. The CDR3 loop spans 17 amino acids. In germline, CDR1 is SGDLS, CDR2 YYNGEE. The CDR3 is CASSDGGTSVHPYEQYF. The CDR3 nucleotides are TGTGCCAGCAGCGACGGGGGGACTAGCGTCCACCCCTACGAGCAGTACTTC.

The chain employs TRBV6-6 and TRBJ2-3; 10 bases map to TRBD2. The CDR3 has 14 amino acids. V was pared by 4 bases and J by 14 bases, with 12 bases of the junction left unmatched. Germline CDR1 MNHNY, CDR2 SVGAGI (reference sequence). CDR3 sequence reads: CASSFGTSAGYAYF. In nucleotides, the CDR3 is TGTGCCAGCAGTTTCGGGACTAGCGCGGGATACGCGTATTTT.

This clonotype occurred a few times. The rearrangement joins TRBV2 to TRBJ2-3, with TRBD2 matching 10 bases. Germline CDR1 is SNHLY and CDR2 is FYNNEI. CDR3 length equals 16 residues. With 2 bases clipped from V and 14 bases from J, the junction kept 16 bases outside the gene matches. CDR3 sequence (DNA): TGTGCCAGCAGTGAAACAGCGGGAGGGCCTAGGGGATACGCGTATTTT. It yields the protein CASSETAGGPRGYAYF.

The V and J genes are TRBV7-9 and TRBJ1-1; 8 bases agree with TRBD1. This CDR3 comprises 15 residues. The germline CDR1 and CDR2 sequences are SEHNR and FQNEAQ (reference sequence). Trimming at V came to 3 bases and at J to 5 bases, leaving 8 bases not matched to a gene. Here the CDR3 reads CASSFFPRGQTEAFF. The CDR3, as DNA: TGTGCCAGCAGCTTTTTCCCCAGGGGGCAAACTGAAGCTTTCTTT.

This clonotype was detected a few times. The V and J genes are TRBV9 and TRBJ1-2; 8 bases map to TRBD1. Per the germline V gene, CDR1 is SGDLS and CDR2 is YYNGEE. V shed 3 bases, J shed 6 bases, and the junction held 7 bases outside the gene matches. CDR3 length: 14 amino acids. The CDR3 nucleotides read TGTGCCAGCAGCGCCCCGGGGACAGGCGATGGCTACACCTTC. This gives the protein CASSAPGTGDGYTF.

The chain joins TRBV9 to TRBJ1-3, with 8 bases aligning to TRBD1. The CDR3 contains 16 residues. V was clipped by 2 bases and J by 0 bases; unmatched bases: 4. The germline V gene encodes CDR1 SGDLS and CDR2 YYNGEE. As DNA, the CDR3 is TGTGCCAGCAGCGTGGGACAGGCCCTCTCTGGAAACACCATATATTTT. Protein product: CASSVGQALSGNTIYF.

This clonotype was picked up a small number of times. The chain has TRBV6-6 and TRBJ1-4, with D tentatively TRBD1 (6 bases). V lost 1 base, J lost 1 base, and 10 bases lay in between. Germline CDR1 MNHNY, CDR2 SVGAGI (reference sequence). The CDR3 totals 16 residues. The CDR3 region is CASSYFPTGTNEKLFF. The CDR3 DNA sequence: TGTGCCAGCAGTTACTTCCCGACAGGAACTAATGAAAAACTGTTTTTT.